This entry is about one T cell receptor (beta chain). The antigen is unknown. The germline gives CDR1 PRHDT, CDR2 FYEKMQ (reference sequence). Between the trimmed V and J ends, which lost 4 bases and 5 bases, there was a span of 8 bases. CDR3 length: 13 amino acids. This record comes from a study of PD-1 blockade in classical Hodgkin lymphoma. Study results and limitations: When nivolumab was started under 1 year after ASCT, patients were excluded. Compared with healthy donors, newly diagnosed patients reportedly showed lower baseline TCR diversity. Patients who responded completely had about the same baseline diversity as newly diagnosed patients.

Brentuximab vedotin exposure varied, and every patient relapsed after autologous stem cell transplantation. Under best response, outcomes were complete response, partial response or progressive disease. Method: immunoSEQ multiplex PCR; TCRdb's copy keeps in-frame clones and lacks some. Of about 17,000 clones in the sample, roughly 87% are singletons; the top ten hold around 25%. The receptor's source is a human donor with classical Hodgkin lymphoma. This chain links TRBV13 with TRBJ2-2, with D possibly TRBD2 on 5 matching bases. The source material was peripheral blood mononuclear cells (PBMCs), sampled before the second cycle of nivolumab. CDR3 loop: CASSYTGTGELFF. The CDR3 DNA is TGTGCCAGCAGCTACACGGGGACCGGGGAGCTGTTTTTT.